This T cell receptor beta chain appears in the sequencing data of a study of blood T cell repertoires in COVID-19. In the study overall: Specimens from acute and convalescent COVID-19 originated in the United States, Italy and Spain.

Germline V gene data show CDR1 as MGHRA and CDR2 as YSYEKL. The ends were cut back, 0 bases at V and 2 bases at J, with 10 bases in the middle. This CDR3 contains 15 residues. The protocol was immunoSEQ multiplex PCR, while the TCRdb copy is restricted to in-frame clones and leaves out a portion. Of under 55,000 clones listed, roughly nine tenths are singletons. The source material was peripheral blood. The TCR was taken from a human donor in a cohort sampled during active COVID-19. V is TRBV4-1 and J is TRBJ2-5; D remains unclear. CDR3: CASSQEFWRQETQYF. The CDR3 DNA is TGCGCCAGCAGCCAAGAGTTTTGGCGGCAAGAGACCCAGTACTTC.